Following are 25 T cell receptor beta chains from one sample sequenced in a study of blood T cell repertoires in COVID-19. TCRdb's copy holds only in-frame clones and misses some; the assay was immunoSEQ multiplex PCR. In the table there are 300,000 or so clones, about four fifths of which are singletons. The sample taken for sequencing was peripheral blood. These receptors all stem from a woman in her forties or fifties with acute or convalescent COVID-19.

The CDR3 loop is CASSQAPVGSIAPFF. Here the CDR3 DNA reads TGCGCCAGCAGCCAAGCTCCAGTCGGGTCAATTGCCCCGTTCTTC. The chain uses TRBV4-3 and TRBJ2-1, with D uncertain. Deletions cut 1 base from V and 15 bases from J, with 22 bases between. Germline-derived CDR1 and CDR2 are LGHNA and YSLEER. The CDR3 length is 15 residues.

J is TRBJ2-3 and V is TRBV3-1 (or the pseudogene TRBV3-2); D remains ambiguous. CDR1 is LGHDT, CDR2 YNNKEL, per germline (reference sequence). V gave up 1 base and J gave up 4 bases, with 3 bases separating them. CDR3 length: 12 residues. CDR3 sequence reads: CASSQAADTQYF. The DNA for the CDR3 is TGTGCCAGCAGCCAAGCCGCAGATACGCAGTATTTT.

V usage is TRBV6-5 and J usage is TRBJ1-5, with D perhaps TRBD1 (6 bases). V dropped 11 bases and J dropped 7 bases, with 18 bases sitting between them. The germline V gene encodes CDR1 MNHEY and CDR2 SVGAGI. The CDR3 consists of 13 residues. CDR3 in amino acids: CAGRTDFEQPQHF. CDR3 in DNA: TGTGCCGGACGGACAGACTTTGAACAGCCCCAGCATTTT.

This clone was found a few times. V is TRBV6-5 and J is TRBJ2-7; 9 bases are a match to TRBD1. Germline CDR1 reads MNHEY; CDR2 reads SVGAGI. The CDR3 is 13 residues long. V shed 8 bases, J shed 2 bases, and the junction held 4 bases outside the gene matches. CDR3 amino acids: CASVRQGAYEQYF. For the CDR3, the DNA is TGTGCCAGCGTTAGACAGGGGGCCTACGAGCAGTACTTC.

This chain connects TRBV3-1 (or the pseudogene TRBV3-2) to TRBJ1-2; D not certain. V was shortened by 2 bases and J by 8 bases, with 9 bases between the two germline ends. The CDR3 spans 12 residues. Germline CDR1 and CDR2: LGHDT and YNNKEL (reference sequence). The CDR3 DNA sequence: TGTGCCAGCAGCCAAATGAGGTTCGGCTACACCTTC. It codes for CASSQMRFGYTF.

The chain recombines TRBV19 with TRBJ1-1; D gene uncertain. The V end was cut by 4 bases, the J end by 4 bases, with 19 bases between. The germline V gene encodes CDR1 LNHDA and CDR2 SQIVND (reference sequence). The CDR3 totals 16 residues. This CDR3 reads CASSTLLAELGTEAFF. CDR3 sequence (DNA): TGTGCCAGTAGTACCCTGCTGGCGGAGTTGGGCACTGAAGCTTTCTTT.

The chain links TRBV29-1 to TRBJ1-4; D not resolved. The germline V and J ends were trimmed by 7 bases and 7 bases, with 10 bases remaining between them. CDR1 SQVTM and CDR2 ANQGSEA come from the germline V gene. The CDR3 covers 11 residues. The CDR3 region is CSAGLLEKLFF. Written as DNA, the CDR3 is TGCAGCGCCGGCCTTCTTGAAAAACTGTTTTTT.

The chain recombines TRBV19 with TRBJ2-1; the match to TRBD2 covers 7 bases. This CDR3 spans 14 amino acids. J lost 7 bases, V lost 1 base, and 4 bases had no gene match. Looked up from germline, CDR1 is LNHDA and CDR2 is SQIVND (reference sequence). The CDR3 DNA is TGTGCCAGTAGTATAGGCGGGAGACGGAATGAGCAGTTCTTC. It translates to CASSIGGRRNEQFF.

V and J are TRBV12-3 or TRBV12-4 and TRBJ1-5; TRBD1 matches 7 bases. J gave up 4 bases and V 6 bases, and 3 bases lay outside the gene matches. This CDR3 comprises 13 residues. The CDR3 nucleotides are TGTGCCAGCAGAGGACAGGAGAATCAGCCCCAGCATTTT. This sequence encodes CASRGQENQPQHF.

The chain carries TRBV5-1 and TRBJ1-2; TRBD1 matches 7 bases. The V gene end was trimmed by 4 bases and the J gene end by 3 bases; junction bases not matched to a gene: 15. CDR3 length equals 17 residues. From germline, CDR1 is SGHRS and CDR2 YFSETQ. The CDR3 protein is CASSPNRNSQGDYGYTF. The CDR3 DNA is TGCGCCAGCAGCCCGAACAGGAATAGTCAGGGGGACTATGGCTACACCTTC.

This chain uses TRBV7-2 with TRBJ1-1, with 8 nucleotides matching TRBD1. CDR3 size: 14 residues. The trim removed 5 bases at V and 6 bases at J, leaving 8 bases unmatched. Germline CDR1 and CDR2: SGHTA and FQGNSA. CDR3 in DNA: TGTGCCAGCAGCCACAACTTACAGGGGGCTGAAGCTTTCTTT. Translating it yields CASSHNLQGAEAFF.

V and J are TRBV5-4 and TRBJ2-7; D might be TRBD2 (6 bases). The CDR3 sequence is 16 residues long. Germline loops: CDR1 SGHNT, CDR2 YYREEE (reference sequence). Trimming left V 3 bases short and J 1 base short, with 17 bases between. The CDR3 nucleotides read TGTGCCAGCAGCTCCGGTGAAGCGGGTAAATCCTACGAGCAGTACTTC. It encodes CASSSGEAGKSYEQYF.

The CDR3 here is CASSSSVSYEQYF. CDR3 coding DNA: TGTGCCAGCAGCAGTAGCGTTTCCTACGAGCAGTACTTC. This chain links TRBV7-2 with TRBJ2-7; maybe TRBD2 (5 bases). CDR1 is SGHTA and CDR2 is FQGNSA in the germline V gene. This CDR3 has 13 amino acids. The V and J ends lost 5 bases and 1 base respectively, with 9 bases between them.

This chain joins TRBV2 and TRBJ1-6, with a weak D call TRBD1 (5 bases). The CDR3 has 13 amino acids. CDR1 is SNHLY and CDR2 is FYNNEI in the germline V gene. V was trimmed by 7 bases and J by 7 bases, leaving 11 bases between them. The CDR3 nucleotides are TGTGCCAGCAAGGGACTGGTGAATTCACCCCTCCACTTT. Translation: CASKGLVNSPLHF.

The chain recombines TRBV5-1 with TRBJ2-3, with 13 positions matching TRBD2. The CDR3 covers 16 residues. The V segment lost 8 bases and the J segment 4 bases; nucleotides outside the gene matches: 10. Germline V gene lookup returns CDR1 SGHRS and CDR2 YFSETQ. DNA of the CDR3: TGCGCCAGTCAGACTAGCGGGGGGCCGGGCGCAGATACGCAGTATTTT. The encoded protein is CASQTSGGPGADTQYF. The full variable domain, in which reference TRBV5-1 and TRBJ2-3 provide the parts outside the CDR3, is KAGVTQTPRYLIKTRGQQVTLSCSPISGHRSVSWYQQTPGQGLQFLFEYFSETQRNKGNFPGRFSGRQFSNSRSEMNVSTLELGDSALYLCASQTSGGPGADTQYFGPGTRLTVL.

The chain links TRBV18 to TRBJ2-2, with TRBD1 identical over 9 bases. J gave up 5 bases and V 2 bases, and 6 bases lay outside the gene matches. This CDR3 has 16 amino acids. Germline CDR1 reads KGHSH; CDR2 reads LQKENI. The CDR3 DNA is TGTGCCAGCTCACCAATGGGACAGGGTCTGACCGGGGAGCTGTTTTTT. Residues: CASSPMGQGLTGELFF. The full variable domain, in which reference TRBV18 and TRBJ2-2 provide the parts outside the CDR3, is NAGVMQNPRHLVRRRGQEARLRCSPMKGHSHVYWYRQLPEEGLKFMVYLQKENIIDESGMPKERFSAEFPKEGPSILRIQQVVRGDSAAYFCASSPMGQGLTGELFFGEGSRLTVL.

CDR3 in DNA: TGTGCCAGCAGCGAAGGGACAGGGAAGGACGAGCAGTACGTC. It encodes CASSEGTGKDEQYV. V usage is TRBV21-1 and J usage is TRBJ2-7; the table's D call TRBD1 went unverified against the DNA. TRBV21-1 is classified as a pseudogene. The CDR3 totals 14 residues.

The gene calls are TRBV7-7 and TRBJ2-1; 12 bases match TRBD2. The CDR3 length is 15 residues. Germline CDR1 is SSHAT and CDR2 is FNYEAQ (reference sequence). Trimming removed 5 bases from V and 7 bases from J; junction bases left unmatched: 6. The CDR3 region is CASSLTSGRNNEQFF. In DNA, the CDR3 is TGTGCCAGCAGCCTGACTAGCGGGAGAAATAATGAGCAGTTCTTC.

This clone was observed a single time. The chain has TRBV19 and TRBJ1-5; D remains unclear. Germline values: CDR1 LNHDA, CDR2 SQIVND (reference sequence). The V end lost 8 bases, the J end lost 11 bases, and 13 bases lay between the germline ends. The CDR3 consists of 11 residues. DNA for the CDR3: TGTGCCAGTTTCCGGGGTTCGTCCCAGCATTTT. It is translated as CASFRGSSQHF.

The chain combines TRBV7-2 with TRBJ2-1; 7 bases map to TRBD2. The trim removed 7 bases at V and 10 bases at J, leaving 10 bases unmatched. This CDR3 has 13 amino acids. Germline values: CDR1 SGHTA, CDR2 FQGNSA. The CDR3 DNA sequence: TGTGCCAGCACTCGAGGCTCCGGGGGGGAGCAGTTCTTC. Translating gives CASTRGSGGEQFF.

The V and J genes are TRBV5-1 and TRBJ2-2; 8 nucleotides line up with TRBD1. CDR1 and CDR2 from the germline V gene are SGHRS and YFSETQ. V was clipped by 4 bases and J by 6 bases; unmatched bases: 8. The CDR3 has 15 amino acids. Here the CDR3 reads CASSLDRGRAGELFF. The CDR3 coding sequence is TGCGCCAGCAGCCTCGACAGGGGCCGGGCCGGGGAGCTGTTTTTT.

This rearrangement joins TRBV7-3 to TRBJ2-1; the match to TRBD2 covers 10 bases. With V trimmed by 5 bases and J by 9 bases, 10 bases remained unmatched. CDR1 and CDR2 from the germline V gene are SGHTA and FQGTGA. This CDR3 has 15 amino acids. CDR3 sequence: CASSLQPGLAPEQFF. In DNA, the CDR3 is TGTGCCAGCAGCCTCCAACCGGGACTAGCGCCTGAGCAGTTCTTC. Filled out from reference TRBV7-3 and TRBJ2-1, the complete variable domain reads GAGVSQTPSNKVTEKGKYVELRCDPISGHTALYWYRQSLGQGPEFLIYFQGTGAADDSGLPNDRFFAVRPEGSVSTLKIQRTERGDSAVYLCASSLQPGLAPEQFFGPGTRLTVL.

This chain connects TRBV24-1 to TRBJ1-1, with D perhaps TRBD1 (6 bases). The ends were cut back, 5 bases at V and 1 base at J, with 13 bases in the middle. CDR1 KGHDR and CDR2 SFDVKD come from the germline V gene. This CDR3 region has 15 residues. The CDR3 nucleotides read TGTGCCACCAGTGGGTCGGGACAAGCGAACACTGAAGCTTTCTTT. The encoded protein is CATSGSGQANTEAFF.

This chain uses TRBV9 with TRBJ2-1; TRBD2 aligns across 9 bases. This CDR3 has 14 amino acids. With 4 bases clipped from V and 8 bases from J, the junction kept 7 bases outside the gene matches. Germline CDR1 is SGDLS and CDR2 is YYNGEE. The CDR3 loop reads CASSSRTSVYEQFF. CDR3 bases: TGTGCCAGCAGCTCTAGGACTAGCGTTTATGAGCAGTTCTTC.

The CDR3, as DNA: TGTGCCAGTAGTAGGGCTTACAGGGGTCAGAAAGAGACCCAGTACTTC. This gives the protein CASSRAYRGQKETQYF. The gene calls are TRBV19 and TRBJ2-5; 7 nucleotides agree with TRBD1. Germline assignment: CDR1 LNHDA and CDR2 SQIVND (reference sequence). J lost 3 bases, V lost 4 bases, and 11 bases had no gene match. This CDR3 is built from 16 residues.